This TCR beta chain was identified in a study of beta chain features in type 1 diabetes (dated by TCRdb to the late 2010s). Broadly, across the study: Mean age, gender distribution, total cell number and subset yield were not different between patients and healthy donors. The study compared the TCRB repertoires of sorted circulating CD4+ T cell subsets in recently diagnosed type 1 diabetes patients with those in matched healthy donors. A total of roughly 98,000,000 sorted cells were examined across all samples, and a strong correlation was observed between cell number per subset and RNA yield. Naive and central memory subsets were obtained from all 30 or so donors, but regulatory and stem cell-like memory subsets were isolated from only 8 patients and roughly 8 healthy donors. On the study overall, not on this receptor specifically: Shorter templates might have been favored by PCR, but patient and control samples were amplified and corrected together, so both groups would have been affected equally by any skew. HLA sub-analyses involved small numbers of individuals, so any influence of HLA type on TCRB rearrangement remained unresolved. Type 1 diabetes patients showed a moderate but significant shortening of TCRB CDR3 length in all four CD4+ subsets. At VDJ recombination sites, patients with type 1 diabetes made fewer insertions and deleted more nucleotides, a pattern implying thymic rearrangement abnormalities. Naive, central memory and regulatory TCRB repertoires appeared to be more similar among patients than among healthy donors. Because cDNA rather than genomic DNA was sequenced, highly expressing activated cells could have been over-represented, although no difference in activation and CD3 levels was found between groups.

CDR1 and CDR2, per the germline V gene, are SGDLS and YYNGEE. V loses 4 bases of germline sequence and J loses 4 bases, and the interval between the two ends is 18 bases. From cysteine to phenylalanine, the CDR3 is 16 amino acids long. Only CDR3 DNA is held: 48 bases, read in frame from base 1. The High Capacity cDNA Reverse Transcription Kit was used to reverse transcribe all of the isolated RNA, meaning that expressed TCRB transcripts were what got sequenced. Naive, central memory and regulatory T cell samples underwent deep immunoSEQ sequencing, averaging around 3.9 million total reads per sample. Sorted cells were lysed in RLT buffer, and RNA was extracted using DNase-treated RNeasy Micro or Mini kits according to cell number. To prevent cross-contamination, every cell subset was processed on its own, while patient and healthy donor samples were processed together. Using the immunoSEQ multiplex PCR, TCRB sequences were amplified from cDNA into 87-bp fragments spanning the CDR3 region. Amplicons were sequenced on the Illumina HiSeq platform. As for the authors' bioinformatics: PCR bias was corrected computationally using synthetic template baselines, and reads within Hamming distance 2 were collapsed, with unmergeable singletons discarded. Reads were aligned against IMGT to assign V, D and J genes, CDR3 length and insertions or deletions at six rearrangement sites. Within each subset, clonotype counts were normalized to sorted cell number, after which true diversity and Gini coefficients were computed with the tcR R package. The overlap coefficient, calculated on TCRB nucleotide sequences, was used to quantify repertoire sharing. Out-of-frame TCRB sequences from naive cells were analyzed to stand in for the pre-selection repertoire. TCRdb obtained this table from immuneACCESS and retained in-frame rearrangements with V and J assigned. These tables miss some clones; where compared with another copy, unresolved V genes account for less than half of the shortfall, and the remainder is unexplained. V, J and clone size reflect that table, while D and trimming were determined from the DNA. This sample lists roughly 250,000 clones; 20% were detected once. The biggest ten clones account for 0.028% of the sample.

From each donor, a single peripheral blood sample of around 120 mL on average was drawn into heparinised tubes. Using a panel that included CD45RO, CCR7, CD25, CD127, CD95 and CD27, naive, central memory, regulatory and stem cell-like memory CD4+ T cells were sorted on a BD FACSAria II. All sorted populations exceeded 98% purity. PBMCs were isolated immediately by Lymphoprep density gradient centrifugation and stained directly without culture. So that batch effects would be minimized, each experiment stained and sorted samples in pairs, pairing one healthy donor with one patient. Of note for this clone: This receptor's antigen is unknown. It has no much larger one-base neighbor in the sample; base qualities were not kept.

The receptor comes from a woman aged 40 to 55 with type 1 diabetes. The specimen was naive CD4+ T cells from blood. The sample's cell subset or site label, in plain terms: true naive CD4+ T cells. The V gene is TRBV9 and the J gene is TRBJ2-1; TRBD1 is a weak D gene call, 6 bases matching. The CDR3 corresponds to CASSLKERQGYNEQFF. The DNA is TGTGCCAGCAGCCTTAAGGAGAGGCAGGGGTACAATGAGCAGTTCTTC.